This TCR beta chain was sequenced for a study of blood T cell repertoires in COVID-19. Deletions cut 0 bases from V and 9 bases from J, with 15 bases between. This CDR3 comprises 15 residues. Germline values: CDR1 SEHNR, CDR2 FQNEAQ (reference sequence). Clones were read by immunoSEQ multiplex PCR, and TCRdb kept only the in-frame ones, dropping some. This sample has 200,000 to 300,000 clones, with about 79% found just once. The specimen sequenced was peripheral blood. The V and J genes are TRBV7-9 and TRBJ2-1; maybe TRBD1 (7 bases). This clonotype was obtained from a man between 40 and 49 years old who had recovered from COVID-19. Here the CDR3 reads CASSLARQGGGEQFF. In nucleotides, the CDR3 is TGTGCCAGCAGCTTAGCGCGTCAGGGGGGTGGTGAGCAGTTCTTC.